The 6 T cell receptor beta chains presented below share a single source sample, sequenced in a study of cytomegalovirus exposure and HLA in healthy donors. The primer mix had 60 Vbeta and 13 Jbeta primers. The data were produced by immunoSEQ multiplex PCR, yet TCRdb's version contains in-frame clones alone and is incomplete. Of around 260,000 clones in the sample, 75% to 90% are singletons; the top ten hold over 0.3%. The sample comprised PBMCs. These receptors were taken from a girl under 10 years old in good health and CMV-seronegative.

The rearrangement uses TRBV4-2 and TRBJ2-6, with 8 bases fitting TRBD2. Germline V gives CDR1 LGHNA, CDR2 YNFKEQ. With 2 bases clipped from V and 0 bases from J, the junction kept 6 bases outside the gene matches. The CDR3 has 18 amino acids. In DNA, the CDR3 is TGTGCCAGCAGCCAACCCGGGGGGGCGGACTCTGGGGCCAACGTCCTGACTTTC. Translating it yields CASSQPGGADSGANVLTF.

This clone was observed a few times. The gene calls are TRBV9 and TRBJ1-1; 9 nucleotides line up with TRBD1. This CDR3 has 15 residues. CDR1 SGDLS and CDR2 YYNGEE come from the germline V gene. The ends lost 3 bases at V and 4 bases at J; junction bases unmatched: 7. The CDR3 reads CASSEGQGRSTEAFF. CDR3 bases: TGTGCCAGCAGCGAGGGACAGGGAAGGTCCACTGAAGCTTTCTTT.

The J gene is TRBJ2-3, the V gene TRBV27; TRBD2 matches 8 bases. Germline CDR1 reads MNHEY; CDR2 reads SMNVEV (reference sequence). The trim removed 4 bases at V and 2 bases at J, leaving 8 bases unmatched. This CDR3 contains 16 residues. The CDR3 DNA is TGTGCCAGCAGTTCTCTACTAGCGGAGAACACAGATACGCAGTATTTT. Its protein product is CASSSLLAENTDTQYF.

The chain employs TRBV5-1 and TRBJ2-3; the D gene is possibly TRBD2 (5 bases). CDR3 size: 15 residues. In germline, CDR1 is SGHRS, CDR2 YFSETQ. V was trimmed by 0 bases and J by 4 bases, leaving 12 bases between them. CDR3 coding DNA: TGCGCCAGCAGCTTGGCGAGCGGTCATTCAGATACGCAGTATTTT. This codes for CASSLASGHSDTQYF.

The chain joins TRBV19 to TRBJ2-7; D gene ambiguous. There are 13 residues in the CDR3. Germline V lookup: CDR1 LNHDA, CDR2 SQIVND (reference sequence). V gave up 2 bases and J gave up 5 bases, with 10 bases separating them. The CDR3 nucleotides read TGTGCCAGTAGTATATCTAGTTACCACGAGCAGTACTTC. Its translation: CASSISSYHEQYF.

The genes are TRBV6-4 and TRBJ2-1; D might be TRBD1 (6 bases). V dropped 6 bases and J dropped 4 bases, with 16 bases sitting between them. Germline values: CDR1 MRHNA, CDR2 SNTAGT. The CDR3 sequence is 15 residues long. The CDR3, as DNA: TGTGCCAGCAGCCTGGACAGAGAAGAATACAATGAGCAGTTCTTC. Translating gives CASSLDREEYNEQFF.